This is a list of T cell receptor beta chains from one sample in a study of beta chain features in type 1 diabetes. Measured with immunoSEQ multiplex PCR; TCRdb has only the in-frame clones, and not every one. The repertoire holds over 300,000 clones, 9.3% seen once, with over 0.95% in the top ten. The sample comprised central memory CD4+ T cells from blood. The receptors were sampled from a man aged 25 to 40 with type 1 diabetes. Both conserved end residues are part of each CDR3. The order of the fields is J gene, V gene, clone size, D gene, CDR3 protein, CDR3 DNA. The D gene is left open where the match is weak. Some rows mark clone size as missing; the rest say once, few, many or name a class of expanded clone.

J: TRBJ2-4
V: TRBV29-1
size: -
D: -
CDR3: CSAEIALAKNIQYF
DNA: TGCAGCGCGGAAATCGCCCTAGCCAAAAACATTCAGTACTTC

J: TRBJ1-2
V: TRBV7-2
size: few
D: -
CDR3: CASSPLLQGLGGYTF
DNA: TGTGCCAGCAGCCCCCTGCTTCAGGGGTTAGGGGGCTACACCTTC

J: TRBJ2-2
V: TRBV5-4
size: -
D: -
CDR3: CASSLAEGGELFF
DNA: TGTGCCAGCAGCTTGGCCGAAGGCGGGGAGCTGTTTTTT

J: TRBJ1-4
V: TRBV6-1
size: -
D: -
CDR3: CASSEAAAHNEKLFF
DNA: TGTGCCAGCAGTGAAGCAGCGGCCCATAATGAAAAACTGTTTTTT

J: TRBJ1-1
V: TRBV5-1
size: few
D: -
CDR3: CASRVKNTEAFF
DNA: TGCGCCAGCAGAGTGAAGAACACTGAAGCTTTCTTT

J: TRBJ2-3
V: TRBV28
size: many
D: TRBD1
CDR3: CASSSPDRATQYF
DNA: TGTGCCAGCAGTTCCCCAGACAGGGCTACGCAGTATTTT

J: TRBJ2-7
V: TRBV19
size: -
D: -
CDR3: CASSPGAANSYEQYF
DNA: TGTGCCAGTAGCCCCGGGGCAGCCAACTCCTACGAGCAGTACTTC

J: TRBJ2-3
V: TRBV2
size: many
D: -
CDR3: CASRREPSTDTQYF
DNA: TGTGCCAGCAGGAGGGAGCCTTCCACAGATACGCAGTATTTT

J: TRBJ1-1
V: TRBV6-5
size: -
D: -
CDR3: CASSYSKQTEAFF
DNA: TGTGCCAGCAGTTACTCGAAGCAAACTGAAGCTTTCTTT

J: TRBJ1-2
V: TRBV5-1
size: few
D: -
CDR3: CASSLEVAVGSEGYTF
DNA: TGCGCCAGCAGCTTGGAGGTGGCAGTTGGTTCCGAAGGCTACACCTTC

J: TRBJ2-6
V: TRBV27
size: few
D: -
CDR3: CASYDAKRGYAGANVLTF
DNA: TGTGCGTCGTATGATGCAAAAAGGGGCTACGCTGGGGCCAACGTCCTGACTTTC

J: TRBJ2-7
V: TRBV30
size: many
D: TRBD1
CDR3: CAWSPDRGLGYEQYF
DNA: TGTGCCTGGAGCCCCGACAGGGGGCTGGGCTACGAGCAGTACTTC

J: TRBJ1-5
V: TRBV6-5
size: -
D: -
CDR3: CASSRGRYSNQPQHF
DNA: TGTGCCAGCAGTCGAGGACGGTATAGCAATCAGCCCCAGCATTTT

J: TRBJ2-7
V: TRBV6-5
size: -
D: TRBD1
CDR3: CASSWTGDEQYF
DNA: TGTGCCAGCAGTTGGACAGGGGACGAGCAGTACTTC

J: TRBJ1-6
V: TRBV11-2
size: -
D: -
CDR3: CASSLAQSQNSPLHF
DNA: TGTGCCAGCAGCTTAGCCCAAAGCCAGAATTCACCCCTCCACTTT

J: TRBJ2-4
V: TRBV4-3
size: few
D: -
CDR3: CASSQDRGGVSGAKNIQYF
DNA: TGCGCCAGCAGCCAAGACAGGGGTGGTGTAAGTGGGGCCAAAAACATTCAGTACTTC

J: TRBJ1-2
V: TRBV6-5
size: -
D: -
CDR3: CATRQYGYTF
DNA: TGTGCCACACGACAGTATGGCTACACCTTC

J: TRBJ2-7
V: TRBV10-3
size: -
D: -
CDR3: CAISDHSGSEQYF
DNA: TGTGCCATCAGTGACCACAGCGGTAGCGAGCAGTACTTC

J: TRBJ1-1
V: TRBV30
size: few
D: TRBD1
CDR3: CAWGRQGFEAFF
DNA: TGTGCCTGGGGTCGACAGGGATTCGAAGCTTTCTTT

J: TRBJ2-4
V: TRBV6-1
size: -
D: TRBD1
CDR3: CASSETGRKNIQYF
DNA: TGTGCCAGCAGTGAGACAGGGCGCAAAAACATTCAGTACTTC

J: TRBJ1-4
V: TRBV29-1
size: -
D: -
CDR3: CSVSGSNEKLFF
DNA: TGCAGCGTCTCCGGATCTAATGAAAAACTGTTTTTT

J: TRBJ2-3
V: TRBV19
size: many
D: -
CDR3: CASSTQGGDTQYF
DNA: TGTGCCAGTAGTACGCAGGGGGGCGATACGCAGTATTTT

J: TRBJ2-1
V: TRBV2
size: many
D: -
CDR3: CASSDDGSYNEQFF
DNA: TGTGCCAGCAGTGACGACGGCTCCTACAATGAGCAGTTCTTC

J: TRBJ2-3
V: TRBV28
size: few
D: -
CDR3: CASSLPDSTDTQYF
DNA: TGTGCCAGCAGTTTACCGGACAGCACAGATACGCAGTATTTT

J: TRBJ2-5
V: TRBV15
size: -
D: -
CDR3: CATSPNQAEETQYF
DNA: TGTGCCACCAGTCCCAACCAGGCTGAAGAGACCCAGTACTTC

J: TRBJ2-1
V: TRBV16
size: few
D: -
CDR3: CASSPFDSGRGDEQFF
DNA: TGTGCCAGCAGCCCTTTCGACAGCGGGCGAGGAGATGAGCAGTTCTTC

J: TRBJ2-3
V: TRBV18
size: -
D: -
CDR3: CASSPIQSTDTQYF
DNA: TGTGCCAGCTCACCAATCCAGAGCACAGATACGCAGTATTTT

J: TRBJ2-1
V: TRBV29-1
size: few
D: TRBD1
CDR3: CSVDRGGNEQFF
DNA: TGCAGCGTCGACAGGGGGGGGAATGAGCAGTTCTTC

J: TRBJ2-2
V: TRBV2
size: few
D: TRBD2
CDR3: CASSGQRGDTGELFF
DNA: TGTGCCAGCAGTGGCCAGCGGGGAGACACCGGGGAGCTGTTTTTT

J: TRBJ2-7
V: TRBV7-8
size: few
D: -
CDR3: CASSLSRGYEQYF
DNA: TGTGCCAGCAGCCTATCGCGTGGCTACGAGCAGTACTTC

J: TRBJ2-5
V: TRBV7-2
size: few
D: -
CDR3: CASSPPNRETQYF
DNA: TGTGCCAGCAGCCCGCCCAACCGGGAGACCCAGTACTTC

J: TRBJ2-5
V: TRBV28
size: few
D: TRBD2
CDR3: CASSLWASGEETETQYF
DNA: TGTGCCAGCAGTTTATGGGCTAGCGGGGAGGAGACAGAGACCCAGTACTTC

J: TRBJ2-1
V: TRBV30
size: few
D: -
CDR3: CAWSVGNEQFF
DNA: TGTGCCTGGAGTGTAGGGAATGAGCAGTTCTTC

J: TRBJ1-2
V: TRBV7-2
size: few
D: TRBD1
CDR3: CASSLAGGQVGTYGYTF
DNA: TGTGCCAGCAGCTTAGCGGGTGGACAGGTGGGGACCTATGGCTACACCTTC

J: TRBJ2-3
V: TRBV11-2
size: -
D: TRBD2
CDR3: CASSSSSGGADTQYF
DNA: TGTGCCAGCAGCTCCTCTAGCGGGGGGGCAGATACGCAGTATTTT

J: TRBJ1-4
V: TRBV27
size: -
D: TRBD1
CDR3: CASSHPGQGEKLFF
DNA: TGTGCCAGCAGCCACCCGGGACAGGGTGAAAAACTGTTTTTT

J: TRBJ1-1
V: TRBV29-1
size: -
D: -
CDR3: CSVAASTEAFF
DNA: TGCAGCGTTGCGGCGAGCACTGAAGCTTTCTTT

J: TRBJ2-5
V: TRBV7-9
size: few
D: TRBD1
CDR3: CASSAPGQGKETQYF
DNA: TGTGCCAGCAGCGCCCCGGGACAGGGAAAAGAGACCCAGTACTTC

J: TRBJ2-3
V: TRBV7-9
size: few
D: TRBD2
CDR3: CASSPGLAADTQYF
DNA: TGTGCCAGCAGCCCAGGACTAGCGGCAGATACGCAGTATTTT

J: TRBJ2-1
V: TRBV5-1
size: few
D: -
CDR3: CASSPGQGEDEQFF
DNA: TGCGCCAGCAGCCCCGGACAAGGGGAGGATGAGCAGTTCTTC

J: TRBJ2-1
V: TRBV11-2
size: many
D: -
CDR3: CASSSGQLNTYNEQFF
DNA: TGTGCCAGCAGCTCCGGACAGCTAAATACTTACAATGAGCAGTTCTTC

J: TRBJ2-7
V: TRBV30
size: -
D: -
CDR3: CAWRVQTYEQYF
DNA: TGTGCCTGGAGGGTACAGACCTACGAGCAGTACTTC

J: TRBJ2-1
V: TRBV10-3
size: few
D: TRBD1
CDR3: CAISGTGGAYNEQFF
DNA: TGTGCCATCAGTGGAACAGGGGGCGCCTACAATGAGCAGTTCTTC

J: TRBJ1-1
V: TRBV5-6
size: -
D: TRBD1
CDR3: CASSLGQGWNEAFF
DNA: TGTGCCAGCAGCTTGGGACAGGGGTGGAATGAAGCTTTCTTT

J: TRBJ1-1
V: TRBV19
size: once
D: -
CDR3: CASIRSGTEAFF
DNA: TGTGCCAGTATCCGATCGGGAACTGAAGCTTTCTTT

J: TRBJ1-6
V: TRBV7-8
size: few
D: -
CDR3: CASSPTGNSPLHF
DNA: TGTGCCAGCAGCCCCACAGGGAATTCACCCCTCCACTTT

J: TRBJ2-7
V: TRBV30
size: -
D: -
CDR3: CAWSVGPGGGEYF
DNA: TGTGCCTGGAGTGTAGGTCCGGGCGGGGGCGAGTACTTC

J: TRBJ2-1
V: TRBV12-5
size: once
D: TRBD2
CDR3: CASGIAASGGRGEQFF
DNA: TGTGCTAGTGGAATAGCGGCTAGCGGGGGAAGGGGTGAGCAGTTCTTC

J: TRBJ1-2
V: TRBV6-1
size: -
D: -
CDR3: CASRELGRGNGGYTF
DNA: TGTGCCAGCAGGGAGCTTGGTCGGGGAAACGGTGGCTACACCTTC

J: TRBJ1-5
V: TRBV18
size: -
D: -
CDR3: CASLGTRNQPQHF
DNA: TGTGCCAGCCTTGGGACAAGAAATCAGCCCCAGCATTTT

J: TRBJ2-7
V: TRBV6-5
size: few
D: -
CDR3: CASREGKAYEQYF
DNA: TGTGCCAGCAGAGAGGGGAAGGCCTACGAGCAGTACTTC

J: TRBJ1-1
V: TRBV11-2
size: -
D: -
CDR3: CASSFSQPTEAFF
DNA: TGTGCCAGCAGCTTCTCCCAGCCAACTGAAGCTTTCTTT

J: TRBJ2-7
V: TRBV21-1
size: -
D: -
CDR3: CASSAWTSGDNEQYF
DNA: TGTGCCAGCAGCGCCTGGACTAGCGGTGATAACGAGCAGTACTTC

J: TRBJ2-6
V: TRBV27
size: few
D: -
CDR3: CASRFNSGANVLTF
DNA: TGTGCCAGCCGCTTTAACTCTGGGGCCAACGTCCTGACTTTC

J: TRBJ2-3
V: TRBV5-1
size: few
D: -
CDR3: CASSFGITDTQYF
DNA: TGCGCCAGCAGCTTTGGGATCACAGATACGCAGTATTTT

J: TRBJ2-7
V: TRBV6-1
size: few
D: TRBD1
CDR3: CASSWDRGYEQYF
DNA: TGTGCCAGCAGCTGGGACAGGGGCTACGAGCAGTACTTC

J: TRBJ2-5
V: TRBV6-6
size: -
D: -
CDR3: CASSYSFVETQYF
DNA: TGTGCCAGCAGTTACTCTTTCGTAGAGACCCAGTACTTC

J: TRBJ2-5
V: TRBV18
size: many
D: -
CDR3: CASSPPPRETQYF
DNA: TGTGCCAGCTCACCACCCCCGAGGGAGACCCAGTACTTC